The 3 T cell receptor beta chains given below trace back to one sample, sequenced in a study of response to subunit inactivated influenza vaccine. TCRdb itself ran the RT-PCR reads through MiXCR, one entry per CDR3 protein. The repertoire consists of about 180,000 distinct CDR3 sequences, with roughly 8.7% occurring once and the leading ten covering 9.5% to 13%. The material sequenced was non-naive T cells sorted from PBMCs, taken on the day of vaccination. These receptors came from a man aged 50 to 60 who received an inactivated influenza vaccine.

This clonotype was found many times. The gene calls are TRBV20-1 and TRBJ2-7; D not resolved. The V gene's germline CDR1 is DFQATT and CDR2 SNEGSKA (reference sequence). The CDR3 runs 12 residues. The V gene lost 6 bases and the J gene lost 4 bases, with 13 bases spanning the gap. CDR3 sequence reads: CSAEFAPYEQYF. In nucleotides, the CDR3 is TGCAGTGCGGAATTTGCCCCGTACGAGCAGTACTTC.

There are a few counts of this clonotype. This chain links TRBV7-8 with TRBJ2-6; D is possibly TRBD2 (5 bases). This CDR3 is built from 16 residues. V dropped 1 base and J dropped 0 bases, with 7 bases sitting between them. Germline CDR1 SGHVS, CDR2 FQNEAQ. The CDR3 sequence is CASSLGTRSGANVLTF. The CDR3 bases are TGTGCCAGCAGCTTAGGGACTCGCTCTGGGGCCAACGTCCTGACTTTC.

This sequence joins TRBV7-7 and TRBJ2-2; 10 bases line up with TRBD2. V was pared by 5 bases and J by 1 base, with 7 bases of the junction left unmatched. This CDR3 has 17 residues. Germline V gene data show CDR1 as SSHAT and CDR2 as FNYEAQ (reference sequence). The CDR3 is CASSPRRTSGNTGELFF. The DNA of the CDR3 is TGTGCCAGCAGCCCTCGACGGACTAGCGGGAACACCGGGGAGCTGTTTTTT. The full variable domain, in which reference TRBV7-7 and TRBJ2-2 provide the parts outside the CDR3, is GAGVSQSPRYKVTKRGQDVTLRCDPISSHATLYWYQQALGQGPEFLTYFNYEAQPDKSGLPSDRFSAERPEGSISTLTIQRTEQRDSAMYRCASSPRRTSGNTGELFFGEGSRLTVL.